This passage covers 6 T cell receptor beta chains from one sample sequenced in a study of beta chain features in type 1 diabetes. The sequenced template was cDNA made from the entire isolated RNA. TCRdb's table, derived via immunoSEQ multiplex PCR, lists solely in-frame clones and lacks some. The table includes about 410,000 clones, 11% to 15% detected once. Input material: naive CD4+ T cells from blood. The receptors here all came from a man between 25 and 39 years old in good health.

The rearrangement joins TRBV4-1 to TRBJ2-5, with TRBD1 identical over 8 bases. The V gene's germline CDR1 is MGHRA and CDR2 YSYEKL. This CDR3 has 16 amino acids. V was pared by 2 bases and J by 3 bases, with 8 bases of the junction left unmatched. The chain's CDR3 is CASSQFPGQGKETQYF. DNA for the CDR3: TGCGCCAGCAGCCAATTCCCCGGACAGGGAAAAGAGACCCAGTACTTC.

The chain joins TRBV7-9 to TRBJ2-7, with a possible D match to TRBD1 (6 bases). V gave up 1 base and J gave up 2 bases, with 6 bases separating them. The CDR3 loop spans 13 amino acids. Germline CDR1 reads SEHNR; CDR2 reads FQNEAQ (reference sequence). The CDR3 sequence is CASSLGTAYEQYV. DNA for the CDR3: TGTGCCAGCAGCTTAGGGACAGCCTACGAGCAGTACGTC.

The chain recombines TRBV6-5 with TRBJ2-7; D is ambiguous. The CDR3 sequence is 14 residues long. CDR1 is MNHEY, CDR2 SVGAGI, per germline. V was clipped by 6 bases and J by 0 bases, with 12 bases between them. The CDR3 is CASRYGRNSYEQYF. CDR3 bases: TGTGCCAGCAGGTACGGTCGGAACTCCTACGAGCAGTACTTC.

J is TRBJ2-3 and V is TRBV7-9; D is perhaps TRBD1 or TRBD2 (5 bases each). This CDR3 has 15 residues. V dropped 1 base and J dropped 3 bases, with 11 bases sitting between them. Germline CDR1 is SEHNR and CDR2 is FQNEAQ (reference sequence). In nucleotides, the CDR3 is TGTGCCAGCAGCTTAGGGGACCAGGATACAGATACGCAGTATTTT. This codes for CASSLGDQDTDTQYF.

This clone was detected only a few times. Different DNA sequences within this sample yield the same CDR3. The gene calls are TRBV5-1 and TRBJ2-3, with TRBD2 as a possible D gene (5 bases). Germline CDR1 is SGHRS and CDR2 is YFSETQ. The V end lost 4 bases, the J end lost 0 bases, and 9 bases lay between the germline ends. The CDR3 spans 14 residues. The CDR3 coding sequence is TGCGCCAGCAGCCTAAGCGGAAGCACAGATACGCAGTATTTT. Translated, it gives CASSLSGSTDTQYF.

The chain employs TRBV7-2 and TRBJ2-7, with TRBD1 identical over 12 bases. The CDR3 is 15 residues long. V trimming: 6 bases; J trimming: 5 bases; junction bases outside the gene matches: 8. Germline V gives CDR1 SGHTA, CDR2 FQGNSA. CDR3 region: CASRRTGQGAHEQYF. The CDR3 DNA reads TGTGCCAGCAGACGTACGGGACAGGGGGCGCACGAGCAGTACTTC.